The 10 T cell receptor beta chains below were found in one sample sequenced in a study of spatial heterogeneity in lung cancer. Documented time point: sample taken at primary tumor resection. MiXCR, applied by TCRdb to the 5' RACE reads, yields one record per CDR3 protein. The profile shows 30,000 to 40,000 distinct CDR3 sequences, roughly 4.9% of them singletons. The specimen was PBMCs, collected at surgery. These TCRs come from a female donor with early-stage non-small cell lung cancer.

This clonotype was detected ten times or more. This chain joins TRBV3-1 and TRBJ2-1, with 9 bases fitting TRBD1. CDR3 size: 15 residues. V lost 4 bases to trimming and J lost 6 bases; unmatched junction nucleotides: 7. Germline V gene data show CDR1 as LGHDT and CDR2 as YNNKEL (reference sequence). The CDR3 is CASSLLQGARNEQFF. The CDR3 nucleotides are TGTGCCAGCAGCCTCTTACAGGGGGCTCGCAATGAGCAGTTCTTC.

This clonotype was found many times. V and J are TRBV4-3 and TRBJ1-2, with D maybe TRBD1 (5 bases). Trimming left V 2 bases short and J 4 bases short, with 14 bases between. The CDR3 has 15 residues. Germline CDR1 LGHNA, CDR2 YSLEER. The CDR3, as DNA: TGCGCCAGCAGCCAACTCTGGGCAGGGTCCTATGGCTACACCTTC. Translating gives CASSQLWAGSYGYTF.

About this clonotype: This sequence may be a read error, since a much larger clone differs from it by one base. The chain is built from TRBV5-6 and TRBJ2-7; tentative D call: TRBD1 (5 bases). CDR3 length: 16 residues. Trimming took 0 bases from V and 0 from J, leaving 13 bases between them. In germline, CDR1 is SGHDT, CDR2 YYEEEE. CDR3 sequence: CASSLVRTRASYEQYF. CDR3 bases: TGTGCCAGCAGCTTGGTCAGGACACGCGCCTCCTACGAGCAGTACTTC. The entire variable domain, with the rest obtained from reference TRBV5-6 and TRBJ2-7, is as follows: DAGVTQSPTHLIKTRGQQVTLRCSPKSGHDTVSWYQQALGQGPQFIFQYYEEEERQRGNFPDRFSGHQFPNYSSELNVNALLLGDSALYLCASSLVRTRASYEQYFGPGTRLTVT.

This clonotype was seen at least ten times. This chain connects TRBV7-9 to TRBJ2-1; the D is unclear. The CDR3 is made up of 17 amino acids. Looked up from germline, CDR1 is SEHNR and CDR2 is FQNEAQ (reference sequence). V was trimmed by 2 bases and J by 2 bases, leaving 16 bases between them. The CDR3 spells CASSLPIDGSTYNEQFF. The CDR3 DNA reads as TGTGCCAGCAGCTTACCGATAGACGGATCCACCTACAATGAGCAGTTCTTC.

This clonotype was found many times. V usage is TRBV7-9 and J usage is TRBJ1-1; TRBD1 matches at 10 bases. Germline V gene lookup returns CDR1 SEHNR and CDR2 FQNEAQ (reference sequence). J gave up 4 bases and V 10 bases, and 3 bases lay outside the gene matches. The CDR3 runs 12 residues. The CDR3 reads CATGQGTTEAFF. The DNA of the CDR3 is TGTGCCACGGGACAGGGGACCACTGAAGCTTTCTTT.

This clonotype has ten or more counts. The genes are TRBV20-1 and TRBJ2-3, with D possibly matching TRBD2 (6 bases). The CDR3 totals 14 residues. Trimming left V 5 bases short and J 0 bases short, with 12 bases between. The germline CDR1 and CDR2 sequences are DFQATT and SNEGSKA (reference sequence). The CDR3 nucleotides are TGCAGTGCTCCTGGACGGGGGAGCACAGATACGCAGTATTTT. Amino acid sequence: CSAPGRGSTDTQYF.

This clonotype appeared a few times. CDR3 nucleotides: TGTGCCAGCAGCCGGGACAGGGAGGTCGACTATGGCTACACCTTC. Translating it yields CASSRDREVDYGYTF. The chain employs TRBV7-9 and TRBJ1-2, with 9 nucleotides matching TRBD1. The V segment lost 5 bases and the J segment 3 bases; nucleotides outside the gene matches: 7. The germline V gene encodes CDR1 SEHNR and CDR2 FQNEAQ (reference sequence). This CDR3 is 15 amino acids long.

This clonotype came up a few times. J is TRBJ1-2 and V is TRBV3-1; the D is unclear. Germline V gene sequence: CDR1 LGHDT, CDR2 YNNKEL (reference sequence). Trimming took off 5 bases at V and 2 bases at J, with 12 bases between the two ends. CDR3 length equals 14 residues. DNA for the CDR3: TGTGCCAGCAGCGGTAGGGCGGGGAACTATGGCTACACCTTC. Its translation: CASSGRAGNYGYTF.

This clonotype was found a few times. V usage is TRBV5-1 and J usage is TRBJ1-1; D unclear. Trimming cost V 5 bases and J 1 base, with 9 bases left between them. The germline CDR1 and CDR2 sequences are SGHRS and YFSETQ. The CDR3 runs to 13 residues. DNA of the CDR3: TGCGCCAGCAGATATGACTCGAACACTGAAGCTTTCTTT. Amino acid sequence: CASRYDSNTEAFF.

This clonotype was seen many times. The genes are TRBV5-5 and TRBJ1-6, with D unresolved. Germline V gene data show CDR1 as SGHKS and CDR2 as YYEKEE (reference sequence). The CDR3 sequence is 15 residues long. V was trimmed by 3 bases and J by 8 bases, leaving 15 bases between them. The CDR3: CASSSGGQAYSPLHF. CDR3 nucleotide sequence: TGTGCCAGCAGCTCAGGTGGGCAGGCATATTCACCCCTCCACTTT.